This T cell receptor beta chain was sequenced in a study of identical twins. CDR1 is KGHDR, CDR2 SFDVKD, per germline. The CDR3 sequence is 22 residues long. J gave up 2 bases and V 3 bases, and 19 bases lay outside the gene matches. This clonotype was seen more than once but under ten times. Each CDR3 protein gets one entry after TCRdb re-called the 5' RACE reads with MiXCR. Of under 1 million distinct CDR3 sequences in the sample, approximately 13% were seen once. These sequences were also reported in another study, on yellow fever vaccine responses in identical twins.

The V call is TRBV24-1, the J call TRBJ2-1; 12 bases line up with TRBD2. The specimen was PBMCs. The receptor comes from a woman between 18 and 29 years old in good health. The CDR3 here is CATSDPSAVGTSGSRAYNEQFF. DNA of the CDR3: TGTGCCACCAGTGATCCGTCGGCTGTGGGGACTAGCGGGTCGCGCGCCTACAATGAGCAGTTCTTC.